What follows is one T cell receptor beta chain and its context. The target antigen is unknown. CDR3 length: 14 amino acids. Trimming left V 1 base short and J 7 bases short, with 14 bases between. Germline V gene sequence: CDR1 MGHRA, CDR2 YSYEKL. The data stem from a study of somatic mutations in cytotoxic T cells in rheumatoid arthritis. Study-level background: Patient blood, which was peripheral blood collected as 30 ml EDTA, was drawn right after diagnosis and before any treatment started. Regarding the study as a whole: There was no significant difference in CD8+ T-cell clonality between rheumatoid arthritis patients and age-matched healthy controls.

Profiled with immunoSEQ multiplex PCR; TCRdb holds only in-frame clones, not every one. The sample contains about 7,000 clones, 75% of which appear only once. This chain connects TRBV4-1 to TRBJ2-7; D may match TRBD1 or TRBD2 (6 bases each). The clonotype originates from an adult with rheumatoid arthritis. Sample: CD8+ T cells sorted from blood. CDR3 nucleotide sequence: TGCGCCAGCAGCCAAGTTCCGGGGGCAGGAGAGCAGTACTTC. It is translated as CASSQVPGAGEQYF.